This is a list of T cell receptor beta chains from one sample in a study of control samples from healthy donors and cancer patients. The table came from immunoSEQ multiplex PCR; TCRdb's copy has only in-frame clones and leaves some out. The sample lists under 300,000 clones, approximately 80% seen once, with 13% in the top ten. The sample consisted of PBMCs. These TCRs come from a woman aged 55 to 70 with lung cancer. The CDR3 runs from the conserved cysteine through the conserved F or W. The D gene is left open where the match is weak. Expanded clones are given a class, and other clones once, few, many or no size at all.

v_gene	d_gene	j_gene	abundance	CDR3aa	CDR3nt
TRBV6-5	.	TRBJ1-1	once	CASGRRGARGTEAFF	TGTGCCAGCGGGCGGCGGGGGGCTCGTGGAACTGAAGCTTTCTTT
TRBV7-8	TRBD1	TRBJ1-5	once	CASSLGRTGANQPQHF	TGTGCCAGCAGCTTAGGCCGGACAGGGGCCAATCAGCCCCAGCATTTT
TRBV18	.	TRBJ2-5	.	CASSPRSAETQYF	TGTGCCAGCTCACCACGGAGTGCAGAGACCCAGTACTTC
TRBV9	.	TRBJ1-3	.	CASGSASGNTIYF	TGTGCCAGCGGATCAGCCTCTGGAAACACCATATATTTT
TRBV4-1	.	TRBJ1-1	once	CASSQGARGNTEAFF	TGCGCCAGCAGCCAAGGGGCCCGAGGGAACACTGAAGCTTTCTTT
TRBV28	.	TRBJ2-5	.	CASSLFGQGKKETQYF	TGTGCCAGCAGTTTATTCGGCCAGGGGAAGAAAGAGACCCAGTACTTC
TRBV5-5	.	TRBJ2-7	once	CASSGQPLSYEQYF	TGTGCCAGCAGCGGACAGCCTCTCTCCTACGAGCAGTACTTC
TRBV4-2	.	TRBJ2-1	.	CASSQVRGGTSYNEQFF	TGTGCCAGCAGCCAAGTCAGGGGGGGAACATCCTACAATGAGCAGTTCTTC
TRBV6-5	.	TRBJ2-7	.	CASRDPHGTYEQYF	TGTGCCAGCAGGGACCCGCATGGCACCTACGAGCAGTACTTC
TRBV6-5	TRBD1	TRBJ1-5	.	CASITSGGGVQPQHF	TGTGCCAGCATCACCTCAGGGGGGGGCGTCCAGCCCCAGCATTTT
TRBV28	.	TRBJ2-1	.	CASIAGGLYNEQFF	TGTGCCAGCATCGCGGGCGGGTTGTACAATGAGCAGTTCTTC
TRBV24-1	TRBD1	TRBJ2-5	.	CATSDGTVQETQYF	TGTGCCACCAGTGATGGGACAGTACAAGAGACCCAGTACTTC
TRBV9	TRBD2	TRBJ2-3	once	CASSGGGRSTDTQYF	TGTGCCAGCAGCGGCGGGGGGCGCAGCACAGATACGCAGTATTTT
TRBV5-8	TRBD2	TRBJ2-5	.	CASSDHRSGRRETQYF	TGTGCCAGCAGCGATCACAGAAGCGGGAGACGGGAGACCCAGTACTTC
TRBV3-1/TRBV3-2	.	TRBJ1-5	.	CASSQSQGYQPQHF	TGTGCCAGCAGCCAGTCACAGGGATATCAGCCCCAGCATTTT
TRBV5-1	.	TRBJ1-1	.	CASSLAVAGVTEAFF	TGCGCCAGCAGCTTGGCCGTGGCGGGGGTGACTGAAGCTTTCTTT
TRBV5-6	.	TRBJ1-1	.	CASSPAGGGDTEAFF	TGTGCCAGCAGCCCCGCAGGCGGGGGGGACACTGAAGCTTTCTTT
TRBV7-9	.	TRBJ1-6	.	CASSLERGSPLHF	TGTGCCAGCAGCTTAGAGCGGGGATCACCCCTCCACTTT
TRBV27	TRBD2	TRBJ2-7	.	CASSLGLAAPYEQYF	TGTGCCAGCAGTTTAGGGCTAGCGGCCCCCTACGAGCAGTACTTC
TRBV28	.	TRBJ2-7	once	CASSLRGTYSYEQYF	TGTGCCAGCAGTTTAAGGGGGACCTACTCCTACGAGCAGTACTTC
TRBV11-1	TRBD2	TRBJ2-3	.	CASSPGLAGSDTQYF	TGTGCCAGCAGTCCTGGACTAGCGGGCTCAGATACGCAGTATTTT
TRBV14	TRBD1	TRBJ2-3	.	CASSQALGQGAGADTQYF	TGTGCCAGCAGCCAAGCCCTGGGACAGGGGGCGGGGGCAGATACGCAGTATTTT
TRBV3-1/TRBV3-2	TRBD2	TRBJ2-5	.	CASSQDHGGRTQYF	TGTGCCAGCAGCCAAGATCACGGCGGGAGGACCCAGTACTTC
TRBV3-1/TRBV3-2	.	TRBJ1-6	few	CASKGSDSYNSPLHF	TGTGCCAGCAAAGGGTCGGACAGCTACAATTCACCCCTCCACTTT
TRBV3-1/TRBV3-2	.	TRBJ2-5	.	CASSQRRGTRETQYF	TGTGCCAGCAGCCAAAGGAGGGGGACAAGAGAGACCCAGTACTTC
TRBV4-2	TRBD1	TRBJ2-3	.	CASSQTGGDTDTQYF	TGTGCCAGCAGCCAGACAGGGGGGGACACAGATACGCAGTATTTT
TRBV6-1	.	TRBJ1-2	.	CASSEAPGFPLDYGYTF	TGTGCCAGCAGTGAAGCACCAGGGTTTCCGTTGGACTATGGCTACACCTTC
TRBV4-2	.	TRBJ2-1	.	CASSREKNFQNEQFF	TGTGCCAGCAGCCGAGAGAAAAACTTCCAGAATGAGCAGTTCTTC
TRBV3-1/TRBV3-2	.	TRBJ2-3	.	CASSPGTMDTQYF	TGTGCCAGCAGCCCGGGAACCATGGATACGCAGTATTTT